This TCR beta chain was retrieved from a study of shared clonotypes between healthy human individuals. Study details: Each donor contributed plates that comprised three CD4 naive, three CD4 memory, two CD8 naive and one CD8 memory.

From CD4+ cells came CD45RA+ naive and CD45RA-negative memory subsets. Study observations and caveats: Sampling included only blood; tissue repertoires likely differ.

Trimming took 0 bases from V and 0 from J, leaving 3 bases between them. The CDR3 runs to 14 residues. Looked up from germline, CDR1 is SGHAT and CDR2 is FQNNGV. In the case of this clone: The antigen remains undetermined.

It was around 220 ng DNA, around 32,000 T cell genomes, that sorted-subset replicate PCRs used. Repertoires were generated with immunoSEQ multiplex PCR, while TCRdb's copy carries only in-frame clones and drops some. Of some 2,000,000 clones listed, 95% are singletons. The chain recombines TRBV11-2 with TRBJ1-3; no firm D call. This receptor was taken from a man between 18 and 35 years old in good health. Sequenced sample: naive CD4+ T cells sorted from blood. Subset defined: CD45RA+ positively selected. CDR3 sequence reads: CASSLEISGNTIYF. The CDR3 nucleotides are TGTGCCAGCAGCTTAGAGATCTCTGGAAACACCATATATTTT. The variable domain in full, completed from reference TRBV11-2 and TRBJ1-3, reads EAGVAQSPRYKIIEKRQSVAFWCNPISGHATLYWYQQILGQGPKLLIQFQNNGVVDDSQLPKDRFSAERLKGVDSTLKIQPAKLEDSAVYLCASSLEISGNTIYFGEGSWLTVV.